These T cell receptor beta chains were read from a single sample in a study of blood T cell repertoires in COVID-19. The data were produced by immunoSEQ multiplex PCR, yet TCRdb's version contains in-frame clones alone and is incomplete. The sample records 220,000 or so clones, around 90% being singletons. Sequenced sample: PBMCs or T cells enriched from blood (not recorded which). These receptor sequences come from a man aged 50 or older who had been exposed to COVID-19. Each CDR3 is given with its conserved first and last residue. The order of the fields is J gene, V gene, clone size, D gene, CDR3 DNA, CDR3 protein. The D gene is left open where the match is weak. Not every row has a clone size; where given, it reads once, few, many or a size class.

TRBJ1-3,TRBV30,.,.,TGTGCCTGGAGTGCAGGGGTCCAAAACACCATATATTTT,CAWSAGVQNTIYF
TRBJ1-1,TRBV5-1,.,.,TGCGCCAGCAGCCCGGGACTCAGGGACACTGAAGCTTTCTTT,CASSPGLRDTEAFF
TRBJ2-5,TRBV5-1,.,TRBD2,TGCGCCAGCAGCTTGGCCGGGACTAGCATGGAGACCCAGTACTTC,CASSLAGTSMETQYF
TRBJ1-5,TRBV5-4,.,.,TGTGCCAGCAGCTCCGGGGGGCCTGATAGCAATCAGCCCCAGCATTTT,CASSSGGPDSNQPQHF
TRBJ1-2,TRBV5-4,.,.,TGTGCCAGCAGCTTGCCATCCAGGGGTGACTATGGCTACACCTTC,CASSLPSRGDYGYTF
TRBJ1-1,TRBV9,.,.,TGTGCCAGCAGCGTAGACAGCATGAACACTGAAGCTTTCTTT,CASSVDSMNTEAFF
TRBJ1-1,TRBV5-1,once,TRBD1,TGCGCCAGCAGCCTATGGACAGGGAACACTGAAGCTTTCTTT,CASSLWTGNTEAFF
TRBJ1-2,TRBV7-8,.,.,TGTGCCAGCAGCTTCGCCTCGGCGGGGTTTGATGGCTACACCTTC,CASSFASAGFDGYTF
TRBJ1-2,TRBV3-1/TRBV3-2,.,.,TGTGCCAACCTACAGGAGAACTATGGCTACACCTTC,CANLQENYGYTF
TRBJ1-5,TRBV10-2,.,.,TGCGCCAGCAGCCCGGGGAGGGGAGGGTATCAGCCCCAGCATTTT,CASSPGRGGYQPQHF
TRBJ2-5,TRBV11-2,.,TRBD2,TGTGCCAGCAGCTATCGTCCCGGGGGGCAAGAGACCCAGTACTTC,CASSYRPGGQETQYF
TRBJ2-1,TRBV9,.,TRBD1,TGTGCCAGCAGCGCCCGACAGGGGGAGAAAAACTTTTACAATGAGCAGTTCTTC,CASSARQGEKNFYNEQFF
TRBJ1-3,TRBV3-1/TRBV3-2,.,.,TGTGCCAGCAGCCAAGTAGCAGGGGCTGGAAACACCATATATTTT,CASSQVAGAGNTIYF
TRBJ2-7,TRBV18,.,TRBD1,TGTGCCAGCTCACCTGGACAGGGTTTCTACGAGCAGTACTTC,CASSPGQGFYEQYF
TRBJ1-6,TRBV3-1/TRBV3-2,few,.,TGTGCCAGCAGCCATAGACAGGTCGATAATTCACCCCTCCACTTT,CASSHRQVDNSPLHF
TRBJ1-1,TRBV6-5,.,TRBD1,TGTGCCAGCAGGCTACAGGGGGAGAACACTGAAGCTTTCTTT,CASRLQGENTEAFF
TRBJ2-2,TRBV5-1,.,.,TGCGCCAGCAGCTTGGACTGGAACACCGGGGAGCTGTTTTTT,CASSLDWNTGELFF
TRBJ2-1,TRBV7-2,once,.,TGTGCCAGCAGCTTAGGTCTAGCGTTATACAATGAGCAGTTCTTC,CASSLGLALYNEQFF
TRBJ2-5,TRBV19,.,.,TGTGCCAGTAGTATAGGGGGGCGCTGGGAGACCCAGTACTTC,CASSIGGRWETQYF
TRBJ2-7,TRBV18,once,.,TGTGCCAGCTCACCACCTTCGGGGGCCTACGAGCAGTACTTC,CASSPPSGAYEQYF
TRBJ1-4,TRBV25-1,.,.,TGTGCCAGCAGTGCATATATAAGAGCAACTAATGAAAAACTGTTTTTT,CASSAYIRATNEKLFF
TRBJ1-1,TRBV9,.,.,TGTGCCAGCAGCGACAACAGGGCCCAACCGAGGGGCACTGAAGCTTTCTTT,CASSDNRAQPRGTEAFF
TRBJ2-1,TRBV19,.,.,TGTGCCAGTAAAATAGGAGAGGGGGGGAATGAGCAGTTCTTC,CASKIGEGGNEQFF
TRBJ1-1,TRBV27,.,TRBD1,TGTGCCAGCAGCAAACAGGGGGCGAGGACTGAAGCTTTCTTT,CASSKQGARTEAFF
TRBJ1-5,TRBV2,.,TRBD1,TGTGCCAGCAGTGGAGACAGGGGATATAGCAATCAGCCCCAGCATTTT,CASSGDRGYSNQPQHF
TRBJ2-1,TRBV29-1,.,TRBD1,TGCAGCGTTGGAAACAGGGGAAATGAGCAGTTCTTC,CSVGNRGNEQFF
TRBJ1-5,TRBV20-1,.,TRBD1,TGCAGTGCTAGTACCACAGGGGCGCCCGCCAATCAGCCCCAGCATTTT,CSASTTGAPANQPQHF
TRBJ1-5,TRBV3-1/TRBV3-2,.,.,TGTGCCAGCAGCCAAGATGGGAGTCAGCCCCAGCATTTT,CASSQDGSQPQHF
TRBJ2-2,TRBV6-5,.,.,TGTGCCAGCAGACGTACAGGGTCCGGGGAGCTGTTTTTT,CASRRTGSGELFF
TRBJ1-5,TRBV6-5,once,.,TGTGCCAGCAGCCTCGGGGGGGGCTATCAGCCCCAGCATTTT,CASSLGGGYQPQHF
TRBJ1-4,TRBV2,.,.,TGTGCCAGCAGTGAGGAGCGGAATGAAAAACTGTTTTTT,CASSEERNEKLFF
TRBJ2-3,TRBV29-1,many,.,TGCAGCGTTGAAGATTCAAAAGATACGCAGTATTTT,CSVEDSKDTQYF
TRBJ1-2,TRBV6-5,.,.,TGTGCCAGCAGTTACTCCGAGGGGGACTATGGCTACACCTTC,CASSYSEGDYGYTF
TRBJ1-2,TRBV12-3/TRBV12-4,.,TRBD1,TGTGCCAGCAGCTGGGACAGGACATATGGCTACACCTTC,CASSWDRTYGYTF
TRBJ2-2,TRBV5-1,many,TRBD1,TGCGCCAGCAGCTTGGACGGACAGGGCCCCGGGGAGCTGTTTTTT,CASSLDGQGPGELFF
TRBJ2-5,TRBV27,.,.,TGTGCCAGCCCATCTAGACCGGCGCGGCAAGAGACCCAGTACTTC,CASPSRPARQETQYF
TRBJ2-1,TRBV4-2,.,.,TGTGCCAGCAGCCAAGCCAGGGATAGCTCCTACAATGAGCAGTTCTTC,CASSQARDSSYNEQFF
TRBJ2-3,TRBV19,.,TRBD2,TGTGCCAGTACCCCTAGCGGGGAATTCCCCACAGATACGCAGTATTTT,CASTPSGEFPTDTQYF
TRBJ2-3,TRBV7-2,once,TRBD1,TGTGCCAGCAGCTTAGTGGCCAGGGGGCCCGATACGCAGTATTTT,CASSLVARGPDTQYF
TRBJ2-1,TRBV5-1,.,TRBD2,TGCGCCAGCAGCTCAATTATGCGGCTAGCGGGTCGCAATGAGCAGTTCTTC,CASSSIMRLAGRNEQFF
TRBJ2-7,TRBV18,.,.,TGTGCCAGCTCACCGATACGGGGGTCTGACGAGCAGTACTTC,CASSPIRGSDEQYF
TRBJ1-2,TRBV15,.,.,TGTGCCACCAGCAGAGAGGAAACGGGAACGTTGGAGGGCTACACCTTC,CATSREETGTLEGYTF
TRBJ1-5,TRBV19,.,TRBD1,TGTGCCAGTAGTACAGGACAGGTGGATCAGCCCCAGCATTTT,CASSTGQVDQPQHF
TRBJ2-1,TRBV7-3,.,TRBD2,TGTGCCAGCAGCTTGACTAGCGGGAGGCTCAATGAGCAGTTCTTC,CASSLTSGRLNEQFF
TRBJ1-1,TRBV5-1,.,.,TGCGCCAGCAGCTGGCAGGGAGGGAGAACCGGGAACACTGAAGCTTTCTTT,CASSWQGGRTGNTEAFF
TRBJ1-6,TRBV18,once,TRBD1,TGTGCCAGCTCACCAATCAACAGGGGGACAAATTCACCCCTCCACTTT,CASSPINRGTNSPLHF